This T cell receptor (beta chain) was sequenced during a study of T cells in Graves' hyperthyroidism and ophthalmopathy. This clonotype was observed a few times. Graves' hyperthyroidism was deemed stable given no ophthalmopathy progression within 18 months. Newly diagnosed patients aged 18 to 65 had hyperthyroidism of under 2 months' duration. TCR beta CDR3 regions were amplified from RNA. First-round RT-PCR of the TCR CDR3 relied on the HTBI primer set. MiXCR, applied by TCRdb to the multiplex PCR reads, yields one record per CDR3 protein. The sample yields 500,000 to 750,000 distinct CDR3 sequences, less than 20% seen once. The CDR3 spans 15 residues. V shed 3 bases and J 4 bases; nucleotides not matched to a gene: 9. Germline V lookup: CDR1 MGHRA, CDR2 YSYEKL.

The sample comprised blood. This clonotype was sampled from a woman aged 25 to 39 with Graves' hyperthyroidism. The rearrangement links TRBV4-1 to TRBJ2-7; TRBD2 matches at 7 bases. CDR3: CASSHRDYSTYEQYF. The CDR3 DNA sequence: TGCGCCAGCAGCCACCGGGACTACTCTACTTACGAGCAGTACTTC.